Below are 21 T cell receptor beta chains sequenced from a single sample in a study of CD8 T cells in Susac syndrome. With random hexamers, roughly 0.5 to 1 ug RNA was reverse transcribed. TCRdb called the immunoSEQ multiplex PCR reads again in MiXCR, with one record for every CDR3 protein. The sample has 150,000 to 200,000 distinct CDR3 sequences, around nine tenths seen once. The sample was CD4+ T cells from PBMCs. The receptor source for this set is a human donor with Susac syndrome.

The chain combines TRBV5-4 with TRBJ1-2; 7 bases match TRBD1. Germline CDR1 reads SGHNT; CDR2 reads YYREEE (reference sequence). V lost 4 bases to trimming and J lost 4 bases; unmatched junction nucleotides: 7. CDR3 size: 14 residues. The CDR3 is CASSEDRATYGYTF. The CDR3 region has the DNA TGTGCCAGCAGCGAAGACAGGGCCACCTATGGCTACACCTTC. Supplemented by reference TRBV5-4 and TRBJ1-2, the full variable domain reads ETGVTQSPTHLIKTRGQQVTLRCSSQSGHNTVSWYQQALGQGPQFIFQYYREEENGRGNFPPRFSGLQFPNYSSELNVNALELDDSALYLCASSEDRATYGYTFGSGTRLTVV.

This clonotype has a handful of counts. V gene TRBV11-2 combines with J gene TRBJ2-1, with 13 bases fitting TRBD2. Trimming took 4 bases from V and 4 from J; bases not matched to a gene: 1. Germline V gene data show CDR1 as SGHAT and CDR2 as FQNNGV. The CDR3 totals 15 residues. For the CDR3, the DNA is TGTGCCAGCAGCTGGACTAGCGGGGGATACAATGAGCAGTTCTTC. Translated, it gives CASSWTSGGYNEQFF.

This rearrangement joins TRBV15 to TRBJ2-4, with TRBD2 matching 7 bases. V shed 0 bases, J shed 1 base, and the junction held 15 bases outside the gene matches. The CDR3 loop spans 20 amino acids. Germline lookup yields CDR1 LNHNV and CDR2 YYDKDF (reference sequence). The CDR3 bases are TGTGCCACCAGCAGAGATAAGGGACTACGGCCATTTCTGGCCAAAAACATTCAGTACTTC. It is translated as CATSRDKGLRPFLAKNIQYF.

V and J are TRBV18 and TRBJ2-3; D possibly matches TRBD1 or TRBD2 (5 bases each). The CDR3 is 15 amino acids. CDR1 and CDR2 (germline): KGHSH, LQKENI. V lost 3 bases and J 2 bases, leaving 12 bases between the germline ends. The CDR3 region has the DNA TGTGCCAGCTCACCCACCCTCGGGGCCACAGATACGCAGTATTTT. Amino acids: CASSPTLGATDTQYF.

The J gene is TRBJ1-5, the V gene TRBV7-2; 9 bases are shared with TRBD1. The germline V gene encodes CDR1 SGHTA and CDR2 FQGNSA. V lost 4 bases, J lost 2 bases, and 0 bases stayed unmatched. CDR3 length equals 14 residues. CDR3 sequence: CASSWDRGNQPQHF. The CDR3 DNA reads as TGTGCCAGCAGCTGGGACAGGGGCAATCAGCCCCAGCATTTT.

This chain joins TRBV6-5 and TRBJ2-1; 9 nucleotides align to TRBD2. CDR1 is MNHEY and CDR2 is SVGAGI in the germline V gene. CDR3 size: 18 residues. Trimming took 4 bases from V and 10 from J; bases not matched to a gene: 20. The CDR3 DNA reads TGTGCCAGCAGTTCTGGGGGTAGCGGGAGATTCTCCGCATGGGAGCAGTTCTTC. Amino acids: CASSSGGSGRFSAWEQFF.

The genes are TRBV5-1 and TRBJ2-7; 13 bases agree with TRBD2. The germline V gene has CDR1 SGHRS and CDR2 YFSETQ. The length of the CDR3 is 16 residues. The V gene end was trimmed by 4 bases and the J gene end by 5 bases; junction bases not matched to a gene: 9. As DNA, the CDR3 is TGCGCCAGCAGCATGGGGACTAGCGGGACTCTGCACGAGCAGTACTTC. Translated, it gives CASSMGTSGTLHEQYF.

The V and J genes are TRBV15 and TRBJ1-5; 7 bases map to TRBD1. Looked up from germline, CDR1 is LNHNV and CDR2 is YYDKDF (reference sequence). CDR3 length: 15 residues. The trim removed 4 bases at V and 4 bases at J, leaving 7 bases unmatched. In DNA, the CDR3 is TGTGCCACCAGCAAAAACAGGGGTGGTAATCAGCCCCAGCATTTT. Its protein product is CATSKNRGGNQPQHF.

The chain joins TRBV20-1 to TRBJ1-1, with 7 bases identical to TRBD1. CDR1 and CDR2 (germline): DFQATT, SNEGSKA (reference sequence). V trimming: 6 bases; J trimming: 5 bases; junction bases outside the gene matches: 9. The CDR3 consists of 13 residues. The CDR3 loop reads CSATKGAGTEAFF. The CDR3 bases are TGCAGTGCAACGAAGGGGGCTGGGACTGAAGCTTTCTTT.

This clonotype has just one count. The chain has TRBV20-1 and TRBJ2-1; 9 nucleotides match TRBD2. With V trimmed by 3 bases and J by 5 bases, 5 bases remained unmatched. The CDR3 contains 14 residues. Looked up from germline, CDR1 is DFQATT and CDR2 is SNEGSKA (reference sequence). The CDR3 spells CSARVSGRHNEQFF. The CDR3 DNA sequence: TGCAGTGCTAGGGTCAGCGGGAGGCACAATGAGCAGTTCTTC.

This clonotype was seen a single time. The chain has TRBV2 and TRBJ2-1; perhaps TRBD1 as D (5 bases). The CDR3 sequence is 14 residues long. The V gene lost 7 bases and the J gene lost 12 bases, with 22 bases spanning the gap. CDR1 and CDR2 from the germline V gene are SNHLY and FYNNEI. This CDR3 reads CASNRLGDTGGQFF. For the CDR3, the DNA is TGTGCCAGCAACAGGCTAGGAGACACCGGTGGGCAGTTCTTC.

The V call is TRBV5-1, the J call TRBJ2-5; D call uncertain. Germline V gene sequence: CDR1 SGHRS, CDR2 YFSETQ. The ends were cut back, 0 bases at V and 0 bases at J, with 9 bases in the middle. This CDR3 region has 15 residues. In DNA, the CDR3 is TGCGCCAGCAGCTTGGGTCCGGAAAACCAAGAGACCCAGTACTTC. The encoded protein is CASSLGPENQETQYF.

The chain uses TRBV7-9 and TRBJ2-5, with TRBD1 as a possible D gene (6 bases). The CDR3 spans 14 residues. Trimming pared 5 bases from V and 7 bases from J, leaving 17 bases between. In germline, CDR1 is SEHNR, CDR2 FQNEAQ (reference sequence). CDR3 in DNA: TGTGCCAGCAGCAGTAGTGGGGGCCCGGGGACCCAGTACTTC. The encoded protein is CASSSSGGPGTQYF. Full variable domain (outside the CDR3, taken from reference TRBV7-9 and TRBJ2-5): DTGVSQNPRHKITKRGQNVTFRCDPISEHNRLYWYRQTLGQGPEFLTYFQNEAQLEKSRLLSDRFSAERPKGSFSTLEIQRTEQGDSAMYLCASSSSGGPGTQYFGPGTRLLVL.

V and J are TRBV6-6 and TRBJ1-5; no definite D call. The CDR3 is 14 amino acids. Germline CDR1 and CDR2: MNHNY and SVGAGI (reference sequence). V lost 5 bases, J lost 5 bases, and 13 bases lay in between. Written as DNA, the CDR3 is TGTGCCAGCAGTCGGACCGGGTCGGATCAGCCCCAGCATTTT. It is translated as CASSRTGSDQPQHF.

There are a few counts of this clonotype. Compared with germline, one end of the junction differs, possibly owing to a read error. This chain links TRBV5-1 with TRBJ2-3, with D unclear. Germline CDR1 and CDR2: SGHRS and YFSETQ. CDR3 length equals 12 residues. In DNA, the CDR3 is TGTGCCAGCAGCTTGGACGCAGATACGCAGTATTTT. Its protein product is CASSLDADTQYF.

The chain joins TRBV18 to TRBJ2-5; 14 bases line up with TRBD2. The V gene end was trimmed by 4 bases and the J gene end by 1 base; junction bases not matched to a gene: 14. The CDR3 totals 20 residues. Per germline, CDR1 KGHSH and CDR2 LQKENI. In DNA, the CDR3 is TGTGCCAGCTCACAGGGCTCCGGGACTAGCGGGGGAACCCTCCAAGAGACCCAGTACTTC. It codes for CASSQGSGTSGGTLQETQYF.

V gene TRBV6-1 combines with J gene TRBJ2-7; no reliable D call. The germline gives CDR1 MNHNS, CDR2 SASEGT. This CDR3 contains 14 residues. The V gene lost 6 bases and the J gene lost 0 bases, with 12 bases spanning the gap. The CDR3 reads CASSQFLSSYEQYF. The CDR3 DNA reads TGTGCCAGCAGCCAGTTCCTGAGCTCCTACGAGCAGTACTTC.

The rearrangement links TRBV5-1 to TRBJ2-6; D perhaps matches TRBD2 (5 bases). The V gene's germline CDR1 is SGHRS and CDR2 YFSETQ. V dropped 4 bases and J dropped 2 bases, with 10 bases sitting between them. The CDR3 length is 15 residues. This CDR3 is CASSARAAGANVLTF. CDR3 coding DNA: TGCGCCAGCAGCGCGAGGGCGGCTGGGGCCAACGTCCTGACTTTC.

The chain combines TRBV7-9 with TRBJ2-1, with 8 bases fitting TRBD2. V lost 3 bases to trimming and J lost 4 bases; unmatched junction nucleotides: 8. The CDR3 totals 16 residues. Germline assignment: CDR1 SEHNR and CDR2 FQNEAQ (reference sequence). CDR3 DNA: TGTGCCAGCAGCTTTACCCGACTAGCGACATACAATGAGCAGTTCTTC. Protein product: CASSFTRLATYNEQFF.

The rearrangement uses TRBV30 and TRBJ2-7; either TRBD1 or TRBD2 may fit D (5 bases each). Trimming cost V 4 bases and J 3 bases, with 10 bases left between them. Germline-derived CDR1 and CDR2 are GTSNPN and SVGIG (reference sequence). This CDR3 contains 12 residues. The CDR3 DNA reads as TGTGCCTGGACAGGGAGAGGCTACGAGCAGTACTTC. Protein sequence: CAWTGRGYEQYF.

This rearrangement joins TRBV2 to TRBJ1-1; a weak D match, TRBD1 (6 bases). Germline V gives CDR1 SNHLY, CDR2 FYNNEI. With 10 bases removed from V and 0 bases from J, the gap between germline ends came to 12 bases. The CDR3 contains 13 residues. The CDR3 DNA follows: TGTGCCACCTTACAGGGCATGAACACTGAAGCTTTCTTT. This encodes CATLQGMNTEAFF.